The 21 T cell receptor beta chains in this list originate from one sample, sequenced in a study of T-cell reconstitution after alpha-beta-depleted transplantation in children. As it was prepared, the TCRbeta library received unique molecular identifiers. TCRdb called the PCR reads again in MiXCR, with one record for every CDR3 protein. The table records about 400,000 distinct CDR3 sequences, roughly 22% of them present only once. The sequences come from PBMCs from the stem cell graft donor, collected from the stem cell graft. Every receptor here comes from a human donor who donated a stem cell graft to a child with acute myeloid leukemia.

The J gene is TRBJ2-1, the V gene TRBV28; no clear D gene. The CDR3 totals 13 residues. The germline V and J ends were trimmed by 6 bases and 3 bases, with 9 bases remaining between them. Germline CDR1 is MDHEN and CDR2 is SYDVKM. CDR3 in amino acids: CASRARSYNEQFF. Written as DNA, the CDR3 is TGTGCCAGCAGGGCTAGGAGCTACAATGAGCAGTTCTTC.

This clonotype has more than one count but fewer than ten. The chain has TRBV20-1 and TRBJ2-1, with unresolved D. Trimming took 3 bases from V and 7 from J, leaving 13 bases between them. CDR1 is DFQATT and CDR2 is SNEGSKA in the germline V gene (reference sequence). The CDR3 extends over 13 amino acids. CDR3 in DNA: TGCAGTGCTAGTCGTCGGACGGCTAATGAGCAGTTCTTC. It encodes CSASRRTANEQFF.

The rearrangement joins TRBV28 to TRBJ2-3; TRBD2 aligns across 7 bases. The J segment lost 3 bases and the V segment lost 3 bases, leaving 6 bases of the junction unmatched. The germline V gene encodes CDR1 MDHEN and CDR2 SYDVKM. The CDR3 has 15 amino acids. CDR3 sequence reads: CASSFERDQTDTQYF. CDR3 coding DNA: TGTGCCAGCAGTTTCGAGCGGGACCAAACAGATACGCAGTATTTT.

The J gene is TRBJ1-5, the V gene TRBV27; a weak D match, TRBD1 (6 bases). CDR1 and CDR2 from the germline V gene are MNHEY and SMNVEV (reference sequence). The V and J ends lost 8 bases and 1 base respectively, with 21 bases between them. This CDR3 is built from 17 residues. The CDR3 here is CASPTGGGSGSNQPQHF. CDR3 sequence (DNA): TGTGCCAGCCCCACGGGAGGGGGTAGTGGGAGCAATCAGCCCCAGCATTTT.

The sample holds a few counts of this clonotype. J is TRBJ1-1 and V is TRBV12-3 or TRBV12-4, with D tentatively TRBD1 (6 bases). This CDR3 spans 14 amino acids. Deletions cut 6 bases from V and 2 bases from J, with 13 bases between. The CDR3 sequence is CASRNLQGNTEAFF. The DNA for the CDR3 is TGTGCCAGCAGAAACCTACAGGGTAACACTGAAGCTTTCTTT.

This chain joins TRBV20-1 and TRBJ2-3, with TRBD2 identical over 10 bases. Germline lookup yields CDR1 DFQATT and CDR2 SNEGSKA (reference sequence). The length of the CDR3 is 16 residues. V gave up 4 bases and J gave up 2 bases; unmatched junction bases: 9. As DNA, the CDR3 is TGCAGTGCTACCAAGCGGGAGGGGTGGAACACAGATACGCAGTATTTT. Residues: CSATKREGWNTDTQYF.

The rearrangement uses TRBV4-3 and TRBJ1-1; D call uncertain. V gave up 0 bases and J gave up 0 bases, with 8 bases separating them. This CDR3 has 15 amino acids. In germline, CDR1 is LGHNA, CDR2 YSLEER. CDR3 residues: CASSQDWGLNTEAFF. The CDR3 DNA follows: TGCGCCAGCAGCCAAGATTGGGGTTTGAACACTGAAGCTTTCTTT.

This clonotype came up a few times. V gene TRBV7-2 combines with J gene TRBJ2-7; 8 bases map to TRBD2. Per germline, CDR1 SGHTA and CDR2 FQGNSA. V trimming: 0 bases; J trimming: 3 bases; junction bases outside the gene matches: 7. The CDR3 length is 16 residues. The CDR3 sequence is CASSLATGRAFYEQYF. CDR3 DNA sequence: TGTGCCAGCAGCTTAGCCACCGGGAGGGCCTTCTACGAGCAGTACTTC. The full variable domain, in which reference TRBV7-2 and TRBJ2-7 provide the parts outside the CDR3, is GAGVSQSPSNKVTEKGKDVELRCDPISGHTALYWYRQSLGQGLEFLIYFQGNSAPDKSGLPSDRFSAERTGGSVSTLTIQRTQQEDSAVYLCASSLATGRAFYEQYFGPGTRLTVT.

The rearrangement links TRBV27 to TRBJ1-1; D not resolved. V lost 5 bases and J 1 base, leaving 11 bases between the germline ends. This CDR3 contains 14 residues. Germline CDR1 MNHEY, CDR2 SMNVEV (reference sequence). The CDR3 nucleotides read TGTGCCAGCAGTGCCCCACGACAGAACACTGAAGCTTTCTTT. Translating it yields CASSAPRQNTEAFF.

There are many counts of this clonotype. The chain uses TRBV7-9 and TRBJ2-7; 10 nucleotides align to TRBD2. This CDR3 is built from 15 residues. The junction had 4 bases not matched to a gene; V was cut back by 3 bases and J by 2 bases. The germline gives CDR1 SEHNR, CDR2 FQNEAQ (reference sequence). CDR3 sequence (DNA): TGTGCCAGCAGCTTTAGCGGGAGGCTCCCCTACGAGCAGTACTTC. It specifies CASSFSGRLPYEQYF.

This chain joins TRBV20-1 and TRBJ2-4; D perhaps matches TRBD1 (6 bases). The germline V gene encodes CDR1 DFQATT and CDR2 SNEGSKA (reference sequence). V shed 2 bases and J shed 7 bases, with 15 bases lying between them. CDR3 length: 14 residues. The CDR3 region is CSARPASQGNIQYF. DNA of the CDR3: TGCAGTGCTAGACCGGCCTCCCAGGGGAACATTCAGTACTTC.

This clonotype was counted only a few times. The chain carries TRBV15 and TRBJ2-3; 10 bases align to TRBD2. The germline V gene has CDR1 LNHNV and CDR2 YYDKDF (reference sequence). CDR3 length equals 14 residues. With V trimmed by 5 bases and J by 8 bases, 7 bases remained unmatched. CDR3 coding DNA: TGTGCCACCAGCGGAGGGACTAGCGTTGGTACGCAGTATTTT. As protein: CATSGGTSVGTQYF.

The chain carries TRBV9 and TRBJ2-3; 8 nucleotides agree with TRBD2. J gave up 5 bases and V 0 bases, and 5 bases lay outside the gene matches. The germline CDR1 and CDR2 sequences are SGDLS and YYNGEE. The CDR3 extends over 15 amino acids. CDR3 region: CASSVAYGREDTQYF. DNA of the CDR3: TGTGCCAGCAGCGTAGCTTACGGGAGGGAAGATACGCAGTATTTT.

This clonotype was counted only a few times. The rearrangement uses TRBV12-3 or TRBV12-4 and TRBJ2-2, with 10 positions matching TRBD1. This CDR3 region has 17 residues. The V segment lost 5 bases and the J segment 6 bases; nucleotides outside the gene matches: 12. CDR3 in amino acids: CASSHDPGQGYPGELFF. As DNA, the CDR3 is TGTGCCAGCAGTCACGACCCGGGACAGGGGTATCCCGGGGAGCTGTTTTTT.

V is TRBV5-1 and J is TRBJ2-5; D gene unclear. The CDR3 extends over 12 amino acids. Trimming cost V 4 bases and J 1 base, with 5 bases left between them. Germline CDR1 is SGHRS and CDR2 is YFSETQ. The CDR3 DNA reads TGCGCCAGCAGCATGACCCAAGAGACCCAGTACTTC. Translating it yields CASSMTQETQYF.

This clonotype has at least ten counts. The chain has TRBV20-1 and TRBJ2-1; D is ambiguous. V shed 4 bases and J shed 4 bases, with 5 bases lying between them. The V gene's germline CDR1 is DFQATT and CDR2 SNEGSKA (reference sequence). CDR3 size: 11 residues. The CDR3 DNA reads TGCAGTGCTACAGCATACAATGAGCAGTTCTTC. Translating it yields CSATAYNEQFF.

This clonotype has just a few counts. The V call is TRBV3-1, the J call TRBJ1-1, with D tentatively TRBD1 (5 bases). Trimming cost V 11 bases and J 4 bases, with 14 bases left between them. CDR1 LGHDT and CDR2 YNNKEL come from the germline V gene (reference sequence). The CDR3 is 12 amino acids. CDR3 amino acids: CAARGRVTEAFF. In nucleotides, the CDR3 is TGTGCCGCAAGGGGTAGGGTCACTGAAGCTTTCTTT.

V and J are TRBV3-1 and TRBJ2-2; 9 bases align to TRBD2. Germline V gene sequence: CDR1 LGHDT, CDR2 YNNKEL (reference sequence). The CDR3 length is 19 residues. With V trimmed by 6 bases and J by 1 base, 15 bases remained unmatched. CDR3 coding DNA: TGTGCCAGCAGTTTGGCTGTGCGGGAGGGCCTGGGGAACACCGGGGAGCTGTTTTTT. Protein product: CASSLAVREGLGNTGELFF.

As regards this clonotype: A clone one base away is much larger, so this may be a read error. The CDR3 here is CCATTGTTPTYEQYF. Here the CDR3 DNA reads TGCTGTGCTACGACCGGGACAACTCCGACCTACGAGCAGTACTTC. The gene calls are TRBV20-1 and TRBJ2-7, with D perhaps matching TRBD1 (6 bases). The CDR3 length is 15 residues. Germline V gene lookup returns CDR1 DFQATT and CDR2 SNEGSKA (reference sequence).

The V gene is TRBV15, the J gene TRBJ2-2; no firm D call. V was cut by 5 bases and J by 1 base, with 11 bases left in between. The germline CDR1 and CDR2 sequences are LNHNV and YYDKDF (reference sequence). The CDR3 has 15 residues. The CDR3 region is CATSYTLENTGELFF. CDR3 in DNA: TGTGCCACCAGCTACACGCTAGAGAACACCGGGGAGCTGTTTTTT.

This clonotype has just a few counts. This chain connects TRBV10-3 to TRBJ1-1; D not certain. CDR3 length equals 13 residues. Trimming took 0 bases from V and 4 from J, leaving 6 bases between them. Germline V gives CDR1 ENHRY, CDR2 SYGVKD. DNA for the CDR3: TGTGCCATCAGTGAGTCGGGGAGCACTGAAGCTTTCTTT. Translating gives CAISESGSTEAFF.